Listed below are T cell receptor beta chains from one sample, sequenced in a study of blood T cells in healthy people across ages. TCRdb used MiXCR to reprocess the 5' RACE reads, holding one entry per CDR3 protein. The sample lists some 1.8 million distinct CDR3 sequences, 39% occurring once. What was sequenced was blood. The source of these receptors is a human donor in good health. Both conserved end residues are trimmed from each CDR3. Fields, in order: clone size, V gene, J gene, CDR3 protein. Clone size, where shown, is once, few, many, or a class for clones that have expanded.

clone size: .
V gene: TRBV12-3/TRBV12-4
J gene: .
CDR3 protein: ASRGQGRRWTQY

clone size: .
V gene: TRBV4-1
J gene: TRBJ1-4
CDR3 protein: ASSQTPGQSGEKLF

clone size: few
V gene: TRBV20-1
J gene: TRBJ2-7
CDR3 protein: SASVTGNYYEQY

clone size: .
V gene: TRBV20-1
J gene: TRBJ1-1
CDR3 protein: SARDWLNTEAF

clone size: .
V gene: TRBV4-1
J gene: TRBJ2-3
CDR3 protein: ASSQPLRGDPTDTQY

clone size: .
V gene: TRBV7-2
J gene: TRBJ1-2
CDR3 protein: ASSLTGTGGAGYGYT

clone size: few
V gene: TRBV24-1
J gene: TRBJ2-1
CDR3 protein: ATSDLGKDRVLSSYNEQF

clone size: .
V gene: TRBV20-1
J gene: TRBJ2-5
CDR3 protein: SASAASGIQETQY

clone size: .
V gene: TRBV20-1
J gene: TRBJ1-6
CDR3 protein: SARDGSSYNSPLH

clone size: few
V gene: TRBV12-3/TRBV12-4
J gene: TRBJ2-2
CDR3 protein: ASSLVFGGELF

clone size: few
V gene: TRBV12-3/TRBV12-4
J gene: .
CDR3 protein: ASSFTEGYEQY

clone size: once
V gene: TRBV4-2
J gene: TRBJ2-1
CDR3 protein: ASSQGFVEYNEHF

clone size: .
V gene: TRBV5-1
J gene: TRBJ2-6
CDR3 protein: ASTGNSGANVLT

clone size: few
V gene: TRBV6-2/TRBV6-3
J gene: TRBJ2-1
CDR3 protein: ASSSSGGYYNEQF

clone size: .
V gene: TRBV2
J gene: TRBJ1-1
CDR3 protein: ASRRDSQGTEAF

clone size: .
V gene: TRBV10-3
J gene: TRBJ1-1
CDR3 protein: AISGQPRDSSLEAF

clone size: .
V gene: TRBV24-1
J gene: TRBJ2-2
CDR3 protein: ATSDFGDGELF

clone size: .
V gene: TRBV11-2
J gene: TRBJ2-7
CDR3 protein: ASSLVSGENYKQY

clone size: .
V gene: TRBV27
J gene: TRBJ2-5
CDR3 protein: ASSWGGGPETQY

clone size: few
V gene: TRBV7-3
J gene: TRBJ2-5
CDR3 protein: ASSLVWAGGTETQY

clone size: .
V gene: TRBV20-1
J gene: TRBJ2-3
CDR3 protein: SAQDTRGGTDTQY

clone size: many
V gene: TRBV10-3
J gene: TRBJ2-1
CDR3 protein: AISPGTGAGEQF

clone size: .
V gene: TRBV7-2
J gene: TRBJ1-2
CDR3 protein: ASSLEATGFNGYT

clone size: few
V gene: TRBV5-6
J gene: TRBJ1-6
CDR3 protein: ASSLEGTNSPLH

clone size: .
V gene: TRBV27
J gene: TRBJ1-2
CDR3 protein: ASGFEGGLGGYT

clone size: .
V gene: TRBV7-9
J gene: TRBJ1-1
CDR3 protein: ASIRLISNRDPPSWEAF

clone size: .
V gene: TRBV15
J gene: TRBJ2-7
CDR3 protein: ATSQPTGQGYEQY

clone size: .
V gene: TRBV7-2
J gene: TRBJ2-3
CDR3 protein: ASSFSGWSTDTQY

clone size: .
V gene: TRBV12-3/TRBV12-4
J gene: TRBJ1-2
CDR3 protein: ASRFSPTGDNYGYT

clone size: few
V gene: TRBV28
J gene: TRBJ2-3
CDR3 protein: ASSLRIAGRSNTDTQY

clone size: .
V gene: TRBV7-8
J gene: TRBJ1-4
CDR3 protein: ASSPPYEQGEKLF

clone size: .
V gene: TRBV7-9
J gene: TRBJ2-5
CDR3 protein: ASSLRRGKETQY

clone size: .
V gene: TRBV5-1
J gene: TRBJ1-2
CDR3 protein: ASSPKGGQEHNYGYT

clone size: many
V gene: TRBV6-6
J gene: TRBJ1-2
CDR3 protein: ASSYQGYYGYT

clone size: .
V gene: TRBV18
J gene: TRBJ1-1
CDR3 protein: ASSRGGSGLGTEAF

clone size: few
V gene: TRBV29-1
J gene: TRBJ1-2
CDR3 protein: SVEDPGNGYT

clone size: .
V gene: TRBV14
J gene: TRBJ2-7
CDR3 protein: ASSQEWGGYYEQY

clone size: .
V gene: TRBV12-3/TRBV12-4
J gene: TRBJ1-1
CDR3 protein: ASRETGFEAEAF

clone size: .
V gene: TRBV27
J gene: TRBJ2-5
CDR3 protein: ASSPQRLVETQY

clone size: once
V gene: TRBV7-8
J gene: TRBJ2-7
CDR3 protein: ASSSRDTGSYEQY

clone size: .
V gene: TRBV6-1
J gene: .
CDR3 protein: ASSAGNHYEQY

clone size: .
V gene: TRBV20-1
J gene: TRBJ1-1
CDR3 protein: SARGLTGTEAF

clone size: .
V gene: TRBV28
J gene: TRBJ2-1
CDR3 protein: ATYGQGGYNEQF

clone size: .
V gene: TRBV27
J gene: TRBJ1-1
CDR3 protein: ASRSGPNTEAF

clone size: few
V gene: TRBV7-2
J gene: TRBJ2-6
CDR3 protein: ASSWTGNTGANVLT

clone size: few
V gene: TRBV5-1
J gene: TRBJ1-6
CDR3 protein: ASRGQDLSSPLH

clone size: once
V gene: TRBV20-1
J gene: TRBJ2-5
CDR3 protein: SARLGLAGSQETQY

clone size: .
V gene: TRBV20-1
J gene: TRBJ2-6
CDR3 protein: SATYATGANVLT

clone size: .
V gene: TRBV5-1
J gene: TRBJ2-6
CDR3 protein: ASSTVTGGRTGANVLT